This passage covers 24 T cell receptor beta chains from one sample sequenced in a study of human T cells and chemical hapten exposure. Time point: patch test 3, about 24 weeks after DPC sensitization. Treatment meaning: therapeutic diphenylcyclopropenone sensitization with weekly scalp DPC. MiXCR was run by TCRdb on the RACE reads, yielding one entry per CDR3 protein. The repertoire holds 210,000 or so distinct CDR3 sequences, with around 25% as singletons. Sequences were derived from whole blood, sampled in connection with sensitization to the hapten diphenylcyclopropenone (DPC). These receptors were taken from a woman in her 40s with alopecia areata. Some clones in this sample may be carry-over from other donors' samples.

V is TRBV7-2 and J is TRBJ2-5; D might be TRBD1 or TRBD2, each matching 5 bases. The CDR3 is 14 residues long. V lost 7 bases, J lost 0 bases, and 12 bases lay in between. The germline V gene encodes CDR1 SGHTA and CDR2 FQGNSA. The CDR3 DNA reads TGTGCCAGCACCGGGACGGGGTACCAAGAGACCCAGTACTTC. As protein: CASTGTGYQETQYF. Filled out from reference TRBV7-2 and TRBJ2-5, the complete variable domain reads GAGVSQSPSNKVTEKGKDVELRCDPISGHTALYWYRQSLGQGLEFLIYFQGNSAPDKSGLPSDRFSAERTGGSVSTLTIQRTQQEDSAVYLCASTGTGYQETQYFGPGTRLLVL.

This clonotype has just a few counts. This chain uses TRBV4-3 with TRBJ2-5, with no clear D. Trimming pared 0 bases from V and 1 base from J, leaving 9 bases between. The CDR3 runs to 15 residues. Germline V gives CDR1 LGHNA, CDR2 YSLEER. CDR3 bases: TGCGCCAGCAGCCAAGATTTTGTGACCCAAGAGACCCAGTACTTC. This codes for CASSQDFVTQETQYF.

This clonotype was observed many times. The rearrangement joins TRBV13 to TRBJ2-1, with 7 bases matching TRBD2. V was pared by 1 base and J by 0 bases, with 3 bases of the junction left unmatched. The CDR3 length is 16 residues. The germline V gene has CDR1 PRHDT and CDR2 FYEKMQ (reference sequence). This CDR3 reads CASSLDGGSSYNEQFF. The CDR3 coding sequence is TGTGCCAGCAGCTTAGATGGCGGGAGCTCCTACAATGAGCAGTTCTTC.

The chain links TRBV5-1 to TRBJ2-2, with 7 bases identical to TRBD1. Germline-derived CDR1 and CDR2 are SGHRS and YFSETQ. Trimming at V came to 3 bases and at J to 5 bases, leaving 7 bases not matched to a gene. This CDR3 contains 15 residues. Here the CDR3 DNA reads TGCGCCAGCAGCTCCCGACAGGGAGAAACCGGGGAGCTGTTTTTT. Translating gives CASSSRQGETGELFF.

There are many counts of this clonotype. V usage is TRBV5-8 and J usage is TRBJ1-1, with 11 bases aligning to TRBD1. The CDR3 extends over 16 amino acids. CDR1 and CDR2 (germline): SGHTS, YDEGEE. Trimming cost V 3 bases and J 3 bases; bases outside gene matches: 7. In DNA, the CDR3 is TGTGCCAGCAGCTCTTGGACAGGGGGCGGCGACACTGAAGCTTTCTTT. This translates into CASSSWTGGGDTEAFF.

The CDR3, as DNA: TGCAGTGCTAGAGATAGGTTAAATAGTGCGTACAATGAGCAGTTCTTC. It yields the protein CSARDRLNSAYNEQFF. This chain links TRBV20-1 with TRBJ2-1; no firm D call. Trimming pared 0 bases from V and 4 bases from J, leaving 16 bases between. Germline V lookup: CDR1 DFQATT, CDR2 SNEGSKA (reference sequence). This CDR3 has 16 residues.

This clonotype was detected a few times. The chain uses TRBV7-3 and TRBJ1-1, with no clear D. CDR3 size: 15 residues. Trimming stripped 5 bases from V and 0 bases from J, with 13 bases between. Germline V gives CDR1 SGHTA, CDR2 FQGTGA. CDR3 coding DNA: TGTGCCAGCAGCCTCCGTAAGAGCATGAACACTGAAGCTTTCTTT. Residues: CASSLRKSMNTEAFF.

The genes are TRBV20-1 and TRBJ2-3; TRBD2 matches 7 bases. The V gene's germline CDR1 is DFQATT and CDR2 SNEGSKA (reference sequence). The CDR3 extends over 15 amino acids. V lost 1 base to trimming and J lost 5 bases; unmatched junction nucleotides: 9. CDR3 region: CSARVGSGTGDTQYF. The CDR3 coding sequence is TGCAGTGCTAGAGTGGGGAGCGGGACGGGAGATACGCAGTATTTT.

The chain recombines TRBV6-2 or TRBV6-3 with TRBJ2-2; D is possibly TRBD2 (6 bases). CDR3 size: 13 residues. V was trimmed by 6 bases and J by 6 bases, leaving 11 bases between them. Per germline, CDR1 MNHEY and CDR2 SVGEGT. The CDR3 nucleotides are TGTGCCAGCAGCCTACGACTAGCCGGGGAGCTGTTTTTT. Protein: CASSLRLAGELFF.

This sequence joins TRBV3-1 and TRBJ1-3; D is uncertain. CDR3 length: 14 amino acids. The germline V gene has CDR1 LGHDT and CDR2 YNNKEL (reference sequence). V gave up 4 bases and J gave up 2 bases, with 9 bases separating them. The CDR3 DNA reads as TGTGCCAGCAGCCGAGGCAGCGCTGGAAACACCATATATTTT. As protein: CASSRGSAGNTIYF.

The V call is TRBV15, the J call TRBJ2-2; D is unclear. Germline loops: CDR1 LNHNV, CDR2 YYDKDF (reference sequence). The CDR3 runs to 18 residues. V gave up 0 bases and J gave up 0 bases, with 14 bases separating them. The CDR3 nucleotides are TGTGCCACCAGCAGAGATCCAGGCCCGTTCGCGAACACCGGGGAGCTGTTTTTT. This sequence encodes CATSRDPGPFANTGELFF. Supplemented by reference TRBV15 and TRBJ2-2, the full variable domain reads DAMVIQNPRYQVTQFGKPVTLSCSQTLNHNVMYWYQQKSSQAPKLLFHYYDKDFNNEADTPDNFQSRRPNTSFCFLDIRSPGLGDTAMYLCATSRDPGPFANTGELFFGEGSRLTVL.

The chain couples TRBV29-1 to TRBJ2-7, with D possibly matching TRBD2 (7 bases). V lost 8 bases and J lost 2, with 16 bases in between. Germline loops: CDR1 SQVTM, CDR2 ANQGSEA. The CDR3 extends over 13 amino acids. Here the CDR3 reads CSSAPGGPYEQYF. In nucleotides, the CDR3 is TGCAGCTCAGCCCCCGGGGGGCCCTACGAGCAGTACTTC.

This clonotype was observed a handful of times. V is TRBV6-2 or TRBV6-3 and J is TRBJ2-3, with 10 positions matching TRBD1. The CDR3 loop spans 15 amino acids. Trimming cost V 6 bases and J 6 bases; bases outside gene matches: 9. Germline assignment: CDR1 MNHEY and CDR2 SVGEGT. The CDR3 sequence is CASRGPGTGADTQYF. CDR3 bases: TGTGCCAGCAGAGGCCCGGGGACAGGGGCCGATACGCAGTATTTT.

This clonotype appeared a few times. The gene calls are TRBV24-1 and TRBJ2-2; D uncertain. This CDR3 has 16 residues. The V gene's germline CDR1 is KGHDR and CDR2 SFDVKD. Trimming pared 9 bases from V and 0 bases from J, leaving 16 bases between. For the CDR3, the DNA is TGTGCCACCGCACCGAGGCGGAATCCGAACACCGGGGAGCTGTTTTTT. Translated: CATAPRRNPNTGELFF.

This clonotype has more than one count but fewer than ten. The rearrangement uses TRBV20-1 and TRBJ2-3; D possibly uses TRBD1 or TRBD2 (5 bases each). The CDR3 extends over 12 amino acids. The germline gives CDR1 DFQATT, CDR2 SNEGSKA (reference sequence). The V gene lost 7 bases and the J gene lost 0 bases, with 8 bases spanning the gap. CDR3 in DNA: TGCAGTGGGGGACGGAGCACAGATACGCAGTATTTT. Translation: CSGGRSTDTQYF.

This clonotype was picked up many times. CDR3 amino acids: CSVDSPRWADTQYF. The DNA of the CDR3 is TGCAGCGTTGACTCCCCTAGATGGGCAGATACGCAGTATTTT. This chain uses TRBV29-1 with TRBJ2-3, with D unclear. V lost 3 bases, J lost 4 bases, and 14 bases lay in between. Germline V gene sequence: CDR1 SQVTM, CDR2 ANQGSEA. The CDR3 is 14 amino acids.

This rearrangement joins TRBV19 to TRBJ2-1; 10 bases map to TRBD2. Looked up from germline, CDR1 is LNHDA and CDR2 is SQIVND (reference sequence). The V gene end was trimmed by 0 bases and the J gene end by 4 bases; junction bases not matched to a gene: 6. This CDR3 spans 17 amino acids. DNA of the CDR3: TGTGCCAGTAGTATAGACCCAGGACTAGCGGAGTACAATGAGCAGTTCTTC. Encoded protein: CASSIDPGLAEYNEQFF.

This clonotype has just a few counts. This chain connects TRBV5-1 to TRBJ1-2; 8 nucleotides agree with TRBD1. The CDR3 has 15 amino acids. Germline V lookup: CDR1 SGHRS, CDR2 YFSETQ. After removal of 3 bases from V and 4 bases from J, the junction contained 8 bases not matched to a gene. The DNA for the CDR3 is TGCGCCAGCAGCTGGGCCGGGACAGGTGGCTATGGCTACACCTTC. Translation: CASSWAGTGGYGYTF.

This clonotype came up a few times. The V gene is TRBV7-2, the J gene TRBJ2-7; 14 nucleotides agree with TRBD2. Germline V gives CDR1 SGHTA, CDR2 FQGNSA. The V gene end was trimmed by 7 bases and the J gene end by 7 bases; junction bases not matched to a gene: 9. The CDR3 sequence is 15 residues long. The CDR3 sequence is CASTRGGLAGEEQYF. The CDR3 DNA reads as TGTGCCAGCACAAGGGGGGGACTAGCGGGAGAAGAGCAGTACTTC.

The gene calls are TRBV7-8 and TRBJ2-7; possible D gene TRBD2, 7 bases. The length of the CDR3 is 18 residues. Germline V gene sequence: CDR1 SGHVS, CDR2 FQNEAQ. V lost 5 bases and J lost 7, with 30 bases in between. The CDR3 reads CASSPRPRGGGVREEQYF. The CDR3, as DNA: TGTGCCAGCAGCCCCCGGCCAAGGGGGGGTGGCGTACGAGAAGAGCAGTACTTC.

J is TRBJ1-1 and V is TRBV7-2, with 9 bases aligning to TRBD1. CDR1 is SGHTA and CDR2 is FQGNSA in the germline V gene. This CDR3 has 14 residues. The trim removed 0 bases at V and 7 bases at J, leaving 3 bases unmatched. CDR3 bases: TGTGCCAGCAGCTTAGCCCCGGGACAGGGTGAAGCTTTCTTT. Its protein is CASSLAPGQGEAFF.

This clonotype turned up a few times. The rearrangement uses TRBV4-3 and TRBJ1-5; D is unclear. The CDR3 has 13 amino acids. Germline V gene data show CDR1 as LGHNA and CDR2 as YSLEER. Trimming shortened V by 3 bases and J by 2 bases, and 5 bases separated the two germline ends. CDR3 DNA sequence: TGCGCCAGCAGCCAGTCCGGCAATCAGCCCCAGCATTTT. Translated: CASSQSGNQPQHF.

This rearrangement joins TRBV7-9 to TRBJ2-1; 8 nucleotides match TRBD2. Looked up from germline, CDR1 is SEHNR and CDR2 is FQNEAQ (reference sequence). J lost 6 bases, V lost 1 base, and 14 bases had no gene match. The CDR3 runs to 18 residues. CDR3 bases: TGTGCCAGCAGCTTAGAGACGGGAGGGCCCTCACCTAGCAATGAGCAGTTCTTC. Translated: CASSLETGGPSPSNEQFF.

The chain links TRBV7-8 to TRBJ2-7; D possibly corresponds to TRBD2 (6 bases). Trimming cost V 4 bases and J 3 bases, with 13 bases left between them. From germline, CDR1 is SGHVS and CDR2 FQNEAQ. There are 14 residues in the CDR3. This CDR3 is CASSSGRAGYEQYF. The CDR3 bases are TGTGCCAGCAGCTCCGGTCGAGCGGGCTACGAGCAGTACTTC.